This entry lists 24 T cell receptor beta chains sequenced from one sample in a study of blood T cell repertoires in COVID-19. TCRdb's table, derived via immunoSEQ multiplex PCR, lists solely in-frame clones and lacks some. The repertoire has about 82,000 clones, approximately 82% of them found once; the top ten carry about a sixth. Material: peripheral blood. The receptor set was obtained from a woman aged 60 to 75 with acute or convalescent COVID-19.

The table lists this clone with a count of one. The rearrangement uses TRBV4-1 and TRBJ2-7; 10 bases are a match to TRBD1. V shed 4 bases and J 6 bases; nucleotides not matched to a gene: 6. The CDR3 has 14 residues. Germline CDR1 is MGHRA and CDR2 is YSYEKL. CDR3 DNA: TGCGCCAGCAGCCGCCGGGACAGGGGCTCCGAGCAGTACTTC. It translates to CASSRRDRGSEQYF.

J is TRBJ1-5 and V is TRBV15; 7 nucleotides line up with TRBD1. This CDR3 has 13 residues. V lost 8 bases to trimming and J lost 5 bases; unmatched junction nucleotides: 6. Germline-derived CDR1 and CDR2 are LNHNV and YYDKDF (reference sequence). The CDR3: CATPGDSYQPQHF. CDR3 nucleotides: TGTGCCACCCCGGGGGACAGTTATCAGCCCCAGCATTTT.

The chain joins TRBV3-1 (or the pseudogene TRBV3-2) to TRBJ2-3; 13 bases map to TRBD2. This CDR3 is 14 amino acids long. V lost 0 bases to trimming and J lost 10 bases; unmatched junction nucleotides: 1. Germline CDR1 reads LGHDT; CDR2 reads YNNKEL (reference sequence). The CDR3 nucleotides are TGTGCCAGCAGCCAAGATGGACTAGCGGGAGCGCAGTATTTT. It encodes CASSQDGLAGAQYF.

This clone occurred once. This chain links TRBV5-4 with TRBJ2-3; 10 nucleotides agree with TRBD2. Trimming took 3 bases from V and 2 from J; bases not matched to a gene: 12. CDR3 size: 18 residues. Germline CDR1 reads SGHNT; CDR2 reads YYREEE (reference sequence). The CDR3 loop is CASSSQRGGGVHTDTQYF. The CDR3 nucleotides read TGTGCCAGCAGCTCCCAGCGGGGGGGCGGGGTTCACACAGATACGCAGTATTTT.

This chain connects TRBV27 to TRBJ1-1; the D gene is possibly TRBD1 (5 bases). The CDR3 is 13 amino acids. Germline CDR1 is MNHEY and CDR2 is SMNVEV (reference sequence). V was clipped by 4 bases and J by 1 base, with 7 bases between them. CDR3 coding DNA: TGTGCCAGCAGTTGGGACTGGAACACTGAAGCTTTCTTT. It encodes CASSWDWNTEAFF.

The chain carries TRBV3-1 (or the pseudogene TRBV3-2) and TRBJ2-3; a possible D gene is TRBD2 (6 bases). V lost 3 bases and J 2 bases, leaving 6 bases between the germline ends. The germline V gene has CDR1 LGHDT and CDR2 YNNKEL (reference sequence). The CDR3 covers 13 residues. CDR3 nucleotide sequence: TGTGCCAGCAGCCAGCGGGACACAGATACGCAGTATTTT. Protein product: CASSQRDTDTQYF.

The V call is TRBV6-1, the J call TRBJ2-1; D gene unclear. The V and J ends lost 0 bases and 0 bases respectively, with 6 bases between them. The CDR3 loop spans 15 amino acids. Germline assignment: CDR1 MNHNS and CDR2 SASEGT. CDR3 protein: CASSEARYSYNEQFF. Here the CDR3 DNA reads TGTGCCAGCAGTGAAGCACGGTACTCCTACAATGAGCAGTTCTTC.

The chain combines TRBV12-3 or TRBV12-4 with TRBJ2-7, with 10 bases matching TRBD1. CDR3 size: 13 residues. Losses at the gene ends were 6 bases for V and 4 bases for J; bases not matched to a gene: 3. The CDR3 loop reads CASSRTGGYEQYF. As DNA, the CDR3 is TGTGCCAGCAGCAGGACAGGGGGTTACGAGCAGTACTTC.

V gene TRBV20-1 combines with J gene TRBJ2-3; 9 bases match TRBD1. Germline lookup yields CDR1 DFQATT and CDR2 SNEGSKA (reference sequence). This CDR3 comprises 15 residues. The J segment lost 6 bases and the V segment lost 3 bases, leaving 10 bases of the junction unmatched. In DNA form, the CDR3 reads TGCAGTGCTAGTTCCCCGGGACAGGGAGGGGATACGCAGTATTTT. This translates into CSASSPGQGGDTQYF.

The V call is TRBV10-3, the J call TRBJ1-5; D unclear. Germline CDR1 reads ENHRY; CDR2 reads SYGVKD. This CDR3 region has 12 residues. V lost 8 bases and J lost 4, with 9 bases in between. Here the CDR3 DNA reads TGTGCCATCCGGACTGAAAATCAGCCCCAGCATTTT. This sequence encodes CAIRTENQPQHF.

V and J are TRBV30 and TRBJ1-2, with TRBD1 matching 8 bases. The V and J ends lost 6 bases and 3 bases, in that order; junction bases with no gene match: 6. Germline CDR1 is GTSNPN and CDR2 is SVGIG (reference sequence). This CDR3 spans 13 amino acids. DNA of the CDR3: TGTGCCTGCGATCCACAGGGGGACTATGGCTACACCTTC. It codes for CACDPQGDYGYTF.

Here the CDR3 reads CASSLDTTGYYEKLFF. CDR3 DNA: TGCGCCAGCAGCTTGGACACGACAGGGTATTATGAAAAACTGTTTTTT. This chain uses TRBV5-1 with TRBJ1-4, with 7 bases matching TRBD1. With V trimmed by 0 bases and J by 6 bases, 8 bases remained unmatched. This CDR3 region has 16 residues. The germline V gene encodes CDR1 SGHRS and CDR2 YFSETQ.

The V gene is TRBV5-1, the J gene TRBJ1-2; TRBD1 matches at 7 bases. Losses at the gene ends were 0 bases for V and 0 bases for J; bases not matched to a gene: 2. The CDR3 covers 15 residues. The germline gives CDR1 SGHRS, CDR2 YFSETQ. Here the CDR3 reads CASSLGDRANYGYTF. The CDR3 DNA sequence: TGCGCCAGCAGCTTGGGGGACAGAGCTAACTATGGCTACACCTTC. Looking up the rest from reference TRBV5-1 and TRBJ1-2 gives the full variable domain: KAGVTQTPRYLIKTRGQQVTLSCSPISGHRSVSWYQQTPGQGLQFLFEYFSETQRNKGNFPGRFSGRQFSNSRSEMNVSTLELGDSALYLCASSLGDRANYGYTFGSGTRLTVV.

V is TRBV7-2 and J is TRBJ2-1; D may be TRBD1 (6 bases). The V end lost 3 bases, the J end lost 12 bases, and 15 bases lay between the germline ends. CDR1 is SGHTA, CDR2 FQGNSA, per germline. This CDR3 comprises 13 residues. The CDR3 nucleotides read TGTGCCAGCAGCTTGGTGCCTACAGGGCCGCAGTTCTTC. Its translation: CASSLVPTGPQFF. Full variable domain (remainder filled in from reference TRBV7-2 and TRBJ2-1): GAGVSQSPSNKVTEKGKDVELRCDPISGHTALYWYRQSLGQGLEFLIYFQGNSAPDKSGLPSDRFSAERTGGSVSTLTIQRTQQEDSAVYLCASSLVPTGPQFFGPGTRLTVL.

V usage is TRBV5-1 and J usage is TRBJ2-3; D not certain. This CDR3 has 15 residues. The germline gives CDR1 SGHRS, CDR2 YFSETQ. Deletions cut 1 base from V and 6 bases from J, with 15 bases between. The CDR3 is CASSLSSINGDTQYF. In nucleotides, the CDR3 is TGCGCCAGCAGCTTGTCCTCCATAAATGGCGATACGCAGTATTTT.

About this clone itself: This may arise from a read error, as a much more abundant clone is one base away. In the same sample, other DNA sequences code for this CDR3. The V and J genes are TRBV4-2 and TRBJ2-2; TRBD2 matches 9 bases. CDR1 is LGHNA and CDR2 is YNFKEQ in the germline V gene. With V trimmed by 0 bases and J by 0 bases, 2 bases remained unmatched. The CDR3 covers 17 residues. This CDR3 is CASSQDSGGANTGELFF. Written as DNA, the CDR3 is TGTGCCAGCAGCCAAGATAGCGGGGGAGCGAACACCGGGGAGCTGTTTTTT.

V usage is TRBV7-8 and J usage is TRBJ1-3, with D perhaps TRBD1 (6 bases). Germline CDR1 and CDR2: SGHVS and FQNEAQ. V gave up 5 bases and J gave up 0 bases, with 17 bases separating them. The CDR3 contains 17 residues. In DNA, the CDR3 is TGTGCCAGCAGCGTCCGACAGGCACTGCACTCTGGAAACACCATATATTTT. This encodes CASSVRQALHSGNTIYF. Supplemented by reference TRBV7-8 and TRBJ1-3, the full variable domain reads GAGVSQSPRYKVAKRGQDVALRCDPISGHVSLFWYQQALGQGPEFLTYFQNEAQLDKSGLPSDRFFAERPEGSVSTLKIQRTQQEDSAVYLCASSVRQALHSGNTIYFGEGSWLTVV.

The rearrangement joins TRBV7-2 to TRBJ2-2; tentative D call: TRBD2 (5 bases). The germline V and J ends were trimmed by 3 bases and 6 bases, with 8 bases remaining between them. Germline CDR1 SGHTA, CDR2 FQGNSA. The CDR3 length is 13 residues. Here the CDR3 reads CASSFRRAGELFF. Written as DNA, the CDR3 is TGTGCCAGCAGCTTTCGGCGGGCCGGGGAGCTGTTTTTT.

This chain links TRBV6-2 or TRBV6-3 with TRBJ1-2; D perhaps matches TRBD1 (5 bases). The length of the CDR3 is 12 residues. V dropped 2 bases and J dropped 8 bases, with 9 bases sitting between them. Germline V gene data show CDR1 as MNHEY and CDR2 as SVGEGT. CDR3 residues: CASSYLEGGYTF. Written as DNA, the CDR3 is TGTGCCAGCAGTTACCTGGAGGGGGGCTACACCTTC.

CDR3 residues: CASSSQEGGYTF. As DNA, the CDR3 is TGTGCCAGCAGTTCGCAGGAGGGGGGCTACACCTTC. This rearrangement joins TRBV6-5 to TRBJ1-2; TRBD1 is a possible D gene (5 bases). V shed 4 bases and J shed 8 bases, with 11 bases lying between them. The CDR3 is made up of 12 amino acids. Germline V gene lookup returns CDR1 MNHEY and CDR2 SVGAGI.

This clone was seen just once. The chain combines TRBV30 with TRBJ2-3; D perhaps matches TRBD2 (6 bases). V was pared by 5 bases and J by 0 bases, with 12 bases between. Germline-derived CDR1 and CDR2 are GTSNPN and SVGIG (reference sequence). The CDR3 totals 14 residues. The CDR3 here is CAWSGLLSTDTQYF. Written as DNA, the CDR3 is TGTGCCTGGTCAGGACTACTTAGCACAGATACGCAGTATTTT.

A single count supports this clone. For the CDR3, the DNA is TGTGCCAGCAGCAGAACCGGTTATGGCTACACCTTC. The encoded protein is CASSRTGYGYTF. The chain has TRBV7-8 and TRBJ1-2, with unresolved D. CDR3 length: 12 amino acids. Trimming pared 5 bases from V and 5 bases from J, leaving 9 bases between. Germline CDR1 reads SGHVS; CDR2 reads FQNEAQ.

CDR3 protein: CSASTGEPQHF. The CDR3, as DNA: TGCAGTGCTAGTACCGGGGAGCCCCAGCATTTT. The V and J genes are TRBV20-1 and TRBJ1-5; D not certain. V lost 3 bases and J 8 bases, leaving 8 bases between the germline ends. Germline CDR1 is DFQATT and CDR2 is SNEGSKA (reference sequence). The CDR3 has 11 residues.

V usage is TRBV7-2 and J usage is TRBJ1-5; 8 bases fit TRBD1. The CDR3 totals 15 residues. J lost 5 bases, V lost 5 bases, and 8 bases had no gene match. Germline CDR1 SGHTA, CDR2 FQGNSA. Here the CDR3 DNA reads TGTGCCAGCAGCCTTGACAGGGGCGGGTATCAGCCCCAGCATTTT. Its translation is CASSLDRGGYQPQHF.